The 17 T cell receptor beta chains reported below all come from one sample, sequenced in a study of shared clonotypes between healthy human individuals. Generated by immunoSEQ multiplex PCR, the TCRdb table keeps only in-frame clones and is missing some. The table lists some 2,000,000 clones, roughly 94% of them singletons. Sequencing was carried out using naive CD4+ T cells sorted from blood. Subset meaning: CD45RA+ positively selected. The origin of the receptors is a young man in good health.

J is TRBJ1-1 and V is TRBV7-2; maybe TRBD1 (6 bases). Trimming removed 6 bases at V and 0 bases at J, with 20 bases between. The CDR3 is made up of 17 amino acids. Germline V lookup: CDR1 SGHTA, CDR2 FQGNSA. The CDR3 is CASSSGAGGLMNTEAFF. In DNA form, the CDR3 reads TGTGCCAGCAGTTCAGGGGCCGGGGGGTTGATGAACACTGAAGCTTTCTTT. Full variable domain (missing parts from reference TRBV7-2 and TRBJ1-1): GAGVSQSPSNKVTEKGKDVELRCDPISGHTALYWYRQSLGQGLEFLIYFQGNSAPDKSGLPSDRFSAERTGGSVSTLTIQRTQQEDSAVYLCASSSGAGGLMNTEAFFGQGTRLTVV.

The chain combines TRBV19 with TRBJ1-5; D may be TRBD1 (5 bases). Germline loops: CDR1 LNHDA, CDR2 SQIVND (reference sequence). The CDR3 extends over 13 amino acids. V lost 6 bases, J lost 2 bases, and 8 bases lay in between. The CDR3 region is CASSKTGNQPQHF. The CDR3 DNA reads TGTGCCAGTAGCAAGACAGGCAATCAGCCCCAGCATTTT.

This chain connects TRBV21-1 to TRBJ2-7; the listed D gene, TRBD1, was not tested against the DNA. TRBV21-1 is a pseudogene segment. CDR3 size: 15 residues. CDR3 in amino acids: CASSKARSHREEQYF. The CDR3 nucleotides are TGTGCCAGCAGCAAAGCACGGAGTCACAGGGAAGAGCAGTACTTC.

The gene calls are TRBV5-4 and TRBJ2-1; D not certain. From germline, CDR1 is SGHNT and CDR2 YYREEE (reference sequence). The V end was cut by 4 bases, the J end by 10 bases, with 15 bases between. CDR3 length equals 13 residues. This CDR3 is CASSGVVANEQFF. DNA for the CDR3: TGTGCCAGCAGCGGGGTGGTGGCGAACGAGCAGTTCTTC. The whole variable domain, filled in from reference TRBV5-4 and TRBJ2-1, reads ETGVTQSPTHLIKTRGQQVTLRCSSQSGHNTVSWYQQALGQGPQFIFQYYREEENGRGNFPPRFSGLQFPNYSSELNVNALELDDSALYLCASSGVVANEQFFGPGTRLTVL.

Worth noting for this clone: One junction end disagrees with the germline gene, perhaps due to a read error. The chain recombines TRBV7-7 with TRBJ2-1, with D perhaps matching TRBD2 (5 bases). Germline loops: CDR1 SSHAT, CDR2 FNYEAQ (reference sequence). CDR3 length: 12 amino acids. This CDR3 reads CASSLAKAEQFF. In DNA form, the CDR3 reads TGTGCTAGCAGCTTAGCGAAGGCAGAGCAGTTCTTC. Combining the CDR3 with reference TRBV7-7 and TRBJ2-1 gives the whole variable domain GAGVSQSPRYKVTKRGQDVTLRCDPISSHATLYWYQQALGQGPEFLTYFNYEAQPDKSGLPSDRFSAERPEGSISTLTIQRTEQRDSAMYRCASSLAKAEQFFGPGTRLTVL.

The V gene is TRBV28, the J gene TRBJ2-5; 9 positions match TRBD2. CDR1 is MDHEN, CDR2 SYDVKM, per germline. Trimming removed 6 bases from V and 3 bases from J; junction bases left unmatched: 8. The CDR3 runs to 15 residues. The CDR3 coding sequence is TGTGCCAGCAGCCGAGCGGGGGGCGGGAAAGAGACCCAGTACTTC. Amino acids: CASSRAGGGKETQYF.

V is TRBV5-1 and J is TRBJ1-2; D remains unclear. Germline CDR1 and CDR2: SGHRS and YFSETQ. Trimming pared 3 bases from V and 2 bases from J, leaving 11 bases between. The CDR3 spans 14 residues. The CDR3 bases are TGCGCCAGCAGCTCGAACGGCCCGAACTATGGCTACACCTTC. It translates to CASSSNGPNYGYTF.

As regards this clone: The same CDR3 can be traced to other DNA sequences in this sample. The gene calls are TRBV6-5 and TRBJ2-7, with 10 bases fitting TRBD2. The CDR3 runs to 15 residues. Germline CDR1 is MNHEY and CDR2 is SVGAGI. The V gene end was trimmed by 6 bases and the J gene end by 1 base; junction bases not matched to a gene: 6. This CDR3 is CASSRWTSGSYEQYF. CDR3 coding DNA: TGTGCCAGCAGCAGGTGGACTAGCGGTTCCTACGAGCAGTACTTC.

The chain employs TRBV4-3 and TRBJ2-1; TRBD2 matches at 10 bases. This CDR3 comprises 15 residues. J lost 6 bases, V lost 0 bases, and 2 bases had no gene match. The germline V gene has CDR1 LGHNA and CDR2 YSLEER. DNA for the CDR3: TGCGCCAGCAGCCAAGAGTCTAGCGGGAGCAATGAGCAGTTCTTC. Its translation: CASSQESSGSNEQFF.

The CDR3 spells CASSFKTGTGGPAYGYTF. The CDR3 DNA reads as TGTGCCAGCAGTTTCAAAACCGGGACAGGGGGCCCAGCCTATGGCTACACCTTC. The chain is built from TRBV27 and TRBJ1-2; 12 bases fit TRBD1. Germline lookup yields CDR1 MNHEY and CDR2 SMNVEV (reference sequence). The trim removed 3 bases at V and 4 bases at J, leaving 12 bases unmatched. CDR3 size: 18 residues.

This rearrangement joins TRBV7-2 to TRBJ2-7; 10 bases are shared with TRBD2. The length of the CDR3 is 14 residues. With 5 bases clipped from V and 5 bases from J, the junction kept 6 bases outside the gene matches. The germline CDR1 and CDR2 sequences are SGHTA and FQGNSA. CDR3 amino acids: CASSQGLAGDEQYF. The CDR3 DNA sequence: TGTGCCAGCAGCCAAGGCCTAGCGGGAGACGAGCAGTACTTC.

This clone was counted once. The sample has other DNA sequences that encode this CDR3 too. The gene calls are TRBV18 and TRBJ1-1; D gene unclear. The CDR3 sequence is 15 residues long. Trimming left V 2 bases short and J 2 bases short, with 12 bases between. Germline V CDR1 and CDR2: KGHSH, LQKENI. The CDR3 here is CASSPDRGSNTEAFF. The DNA for the CDR3 is TGTGCCAGCTCACCAGACCGAGGCAGCAACACTGAAGCTTTCTTT.

The rearrangement links TRBV29-1 to TRBJ1-2, with D uncertain. CDR1 and CDR2 (germline): SQVTM, ANQGSEA. Trimming stripped 2 bases from V and 2 bases from J, with 12 bases between. CDR3 size: 14 residues. The CDR3 reads CSVELWGGNYGYTF. CDR3 nucleotides: TGCAGCGTTGAATTATGGGGAGGGAACTATGGCTACACCTTC.

This clone appeared a single time. This sequence joins TRBV30 and TRBJ1-2; D perhaps matches TRBD1 (5 bases). Deletions cut 7 bases from V and 5 bases from J, with 23 bases between. Germline V gene data show CDR1 as GTSNPN and CDR2 as SVGIG (reference sequence). This CDR3 has 15 residues. CDR3 bases: TGTGCCTACACCGCGGACGGGGCTTTTGGATATGGCTACACCTTC. This codes for CAYTADGAFGYGYTF.

The rearrangement links TRBV2 to TRBJ2-7; TRBD2 agrees at 9 bases. J lost 0 bases, V lost 6 bases, and 6 bases had no gene match. The length of the CDR3 is 15 residues. From germline, CDR1 is SNHLY and CDR2 FYNNEI. The CDR3 here is CASRPISGSSYEQYF. CDR3 DNA: TGTGCCAGCAGGCCCATTAGCGGGAGCTCCTACGAGCAGTACTTC. The entire variable domain, with the rest obtained from reference TRBV2 and TRBJ2-7, is as follows: EPEVTQTPSHQVTQMGQEVILRCVPISNHLYFYWYRQILGQKVEFLVSFYNNEISEKSEIFDDQFSVERPDGSNFTLKIRSTKLEDSAMYFCASRPISGSSYEQYFGPGTRLTVT.

The rearrangement uses TRBV5-1 and TRBJ2-1; 11 nucleotides match TRBD2. CDR1 is SGHRS and CDR2 is YFSETQ in the germline V gene. CDR3 length: 17 amino acids. V was pared by 2 bases and J by 0 bases, with 4 bases of the junction left unmatched. This CDR3 is CASSLVAGGSSYNEQFF. Here the CDR3 DNA reads TGCGCCAGCAGCTTAGTAGCGGGAGGGAGCTCCTACAATGAGCAGTTCTTC. Combining the CDR3 with reference TRBV5-1 and TRBJ2-1 gives the whole variable domain KAGVTQTPRYLIKTRGQQVTLSCSPISGHRSVSWYQQTPGQGLQFLFEYFSETQRNKGNFPGRFSGRQFSNSRSEMNVSTLELGDSALYLCASSLVAGGSSYNEQFFGPGTRLTVL.

The gene calls are TRBV2 and TRBJ1-2; 7 bases are a match to TRBD1. CDR1 and CDR2 from the germline V gene are SNHLY and FYNNEI. The CDR3 is 17 residues long. V trimming: 5 bases; J trimming: 8 bases; junction bases outside the gene matches: 20. The CDR3 sequence is CASSRQGRAITWMGYTF. The CDR3 bases are TGTGCCAGCAGTAGACAGGGACGAGCAATTACGTGGATGGGCTACACCTTC.